This T cell receptor beta chain was recovered during a study of a mutant IDH1 vaccine in newly diagnosed glioma. Time point: week 35, safety follow-up. Every vaccination contained 300 ug of the mutant IDH1 20-mer peptide and was paired with topical imiquimod. Sequencing was performed with immunoSEQ multiplex PCR; in TCRdb, only in-frame clones are kept and a portion is missing. Of about 48,000 clones detected, roughly three quarters appear once; the ten largest clones hold 6.7%. About this clone: The target antigen is unknown.

V lost 1 base to trimming and J lost 1 base, with 17 bases between them. There are 17 residues in the CDR3. Germline V CDR1 and CDR2: SGHRS, YFSETQ. V usage is TRBV5-1 and J usage is TRBJ1-1; no firm D call. This clonotype was sampled from a man aged 35 to 55 with glioma. Sequencing used PBMCs, obtained from a glioma patient whose treatment included an IDH1 peptide vaccine. CDR3 in amino acids: CASSLNPPGGRNTEAFF. For the CDR3, the DNA is TGCGCCAGCAGCTTGAATCCGCCGGGAGGGCGGAACACTGAAGCTTTCTTT. Together with reference TRBV5-1 and TRBJ1-1, the CDR3 gives the full variable domain: KAGVTQTPRYLIKTRGQQVTLSCSPISGHRSVSWYQQTPGQGLQFLFEYFSETQRNKGNFPGRFSGRQFSNSRSEMNVSTLELGDSALYLCASSLNPPGGRNTEAFFGQGTRLTVV.